The T cell receptor beta chain under discussion was sequenced for a study of shared clonotypes between healthy human individuals. Findings of the study overall: Represented diversity, genetic and exposure-history alike, was limited by few donors. When naive CD4 clonotypes were compared across several donors, around 5% were shared.

Genomic DNA belonging to each subset was distributed in equal measure over several immunoSEQ plates. Data came from immunoSEQ multiplex PCR; TCRdb stores just in-frame clones and leaves some out. The table lists 1 million to 1.3 million clones, 78% of them singletons. Notes on this clone: Its antigen is unidentified.

With 1 base removed from V and 3 bases from J, the gap between germline ends came to 10 bases. The CDR3 is 14 residues long. Germline values: CDR1 SEHNR, CDR2 FQNEAQ (reference sequence). The chain recombines TRBV7-9 with TRBJ2-7; a weak D match, TRBD2 (5 bases). Sequenced: memory CD4+ T cells from PBMCs. Subset here: CD45RA-negative fraction. The clonotype comes from a man between 18 and 35 years old in good health. Some clones in this sample may be carry-over from other donors' samples. Written as DNA, the CDR3 is TGTGCCAGCAGCTTAGTGGGAAGCGGCTACGAGCAGTACTTC. Its translation: CASSLVGSGYEQYF.